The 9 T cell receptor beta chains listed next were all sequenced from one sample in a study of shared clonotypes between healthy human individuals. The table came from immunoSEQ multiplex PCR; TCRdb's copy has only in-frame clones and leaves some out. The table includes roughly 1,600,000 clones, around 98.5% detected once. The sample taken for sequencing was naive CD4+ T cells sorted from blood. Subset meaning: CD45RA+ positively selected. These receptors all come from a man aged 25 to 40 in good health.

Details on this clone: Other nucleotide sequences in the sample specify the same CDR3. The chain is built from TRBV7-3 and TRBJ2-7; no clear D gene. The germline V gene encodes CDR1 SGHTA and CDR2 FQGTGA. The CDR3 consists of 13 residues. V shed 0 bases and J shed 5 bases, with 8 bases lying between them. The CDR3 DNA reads TGTGCCAGCAGCTTAACCAGTGCGAACGAGCAGTACTTC. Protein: CASSLTSANEQYF.

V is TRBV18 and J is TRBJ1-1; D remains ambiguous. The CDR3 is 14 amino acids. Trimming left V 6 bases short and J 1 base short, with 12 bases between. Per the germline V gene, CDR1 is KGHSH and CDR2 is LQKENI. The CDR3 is CASSETQSNTEAFF. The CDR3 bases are TGTGCCAGCTCTGAAACCCAGTCGAACACTGAAGCTTTCTTT.

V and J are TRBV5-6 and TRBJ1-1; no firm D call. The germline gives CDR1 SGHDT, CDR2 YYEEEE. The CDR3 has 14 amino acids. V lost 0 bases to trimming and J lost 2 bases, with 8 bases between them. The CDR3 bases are TGTGCCAGCAGCTTGGCCCTTTTTAACACTGAAGCTTTCTTT. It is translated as CASSLALFNTEAFF.

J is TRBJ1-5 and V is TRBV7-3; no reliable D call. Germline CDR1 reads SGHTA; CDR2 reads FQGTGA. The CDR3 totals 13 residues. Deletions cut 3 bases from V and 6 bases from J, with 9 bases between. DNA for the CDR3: TGTGCCAGCAGCTTTAGTTCCGGTCAGCCCCAGCATTTT. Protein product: CASSFSSGQPQHF. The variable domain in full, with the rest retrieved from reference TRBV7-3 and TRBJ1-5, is GAGVSQTPSNKVTEKGKYVELRCDPISGHTALYWYRQSLGQGPEFLIYFQGTGAADDSGLPNDRFFAVRPEGSVSTLKIQRTERGDSAVYLCASSFSSGQPQHFGDGTRLSIL.

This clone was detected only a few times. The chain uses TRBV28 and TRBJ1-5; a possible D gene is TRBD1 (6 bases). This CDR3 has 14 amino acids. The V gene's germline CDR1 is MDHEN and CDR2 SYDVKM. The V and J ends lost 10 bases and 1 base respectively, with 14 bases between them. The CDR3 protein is CAIKPDSSNQPQHF. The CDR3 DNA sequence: TGTGCCATTAAACCGGACAGCAGCAATCAGCCCCAGCATTTT. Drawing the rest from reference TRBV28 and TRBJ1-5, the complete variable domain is DVKVTQSSRYLVKRTGEKVFLECVQDMDHENMFWYRQDPGLGLRLIYFSYDVKMKEKGDIPEGYSVSREKKERFSLILESASTNQTSMYLCAIKPDSSNQPQHFGDGTRLSIL.

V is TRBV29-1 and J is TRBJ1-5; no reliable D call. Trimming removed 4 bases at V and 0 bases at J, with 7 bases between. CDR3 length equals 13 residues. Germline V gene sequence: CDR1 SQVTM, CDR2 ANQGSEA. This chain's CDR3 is CSVVHDSNQPQHF. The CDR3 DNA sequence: TGCAGCGTTGTTCACGATAGCAATCAGCCCCAGCATTTT.

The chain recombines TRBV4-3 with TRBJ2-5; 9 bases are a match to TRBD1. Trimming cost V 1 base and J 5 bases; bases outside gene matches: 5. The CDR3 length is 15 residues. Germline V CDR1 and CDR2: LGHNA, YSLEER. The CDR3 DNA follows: TGCGCCAGCAGCCAAGGGGACAGGGTCCGGGAGACCCAGTACTTC. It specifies CASSQGDRVRETQYF.

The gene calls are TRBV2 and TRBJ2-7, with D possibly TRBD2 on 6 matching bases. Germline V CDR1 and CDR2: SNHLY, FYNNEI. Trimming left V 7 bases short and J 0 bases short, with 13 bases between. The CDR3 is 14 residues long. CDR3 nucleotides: TGTGCCAGCAAAAGGGACTTCACCTCCTACGAGCAGTACTTC. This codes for CASKRDFTSYEQYF.

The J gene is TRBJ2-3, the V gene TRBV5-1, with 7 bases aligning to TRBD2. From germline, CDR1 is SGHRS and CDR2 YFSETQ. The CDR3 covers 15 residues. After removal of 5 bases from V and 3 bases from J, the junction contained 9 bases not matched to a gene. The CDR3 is CASRPGSAGTDTQYF. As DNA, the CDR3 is TGCGCCAGCAGACCTGGGTCAGCGGGAACAGATACGCAGTATTTT.